This T cell receptor beta chain originates from a study of T cell changes during pregnancy in multiple sclerosis. Method: immunoSEQ multiplex PCR; TCRdb's copy keeps in-frame clones and lacks some. The data hold over 20,000 clones, with roughly 87% observed a single time. This clone has just one count. CDR1 SGHDT and CDR2 YYEEEE come from the germline V gene. The CDR3 contains 12 residues. Trimming took 2 bases from V and 11 from J; bases not matched to a gene: 5. This sequence joins TRBV5-6 and TRBJ1-1, with TRBD1 matching 8 bases. The receptor's source is a female donor with multiple sclerosis, enrolled in a pregnancy study. The specimen comprised CD8+ T cells from peripheral blood mononuclear cells, sampled after pregnancy. The CDR3 nucleotides read TGTGCCAGCAGCTTACAGGGGGTTGGGGCTTTCTTT. It codes for CASSLQGVGAFF.